A few counts support the clone carrying this T cell receptor beta chain. This entry belongs to a study of cytotoxic CD8 clonotypes in ibrutinib-treated CLL. Study as a whole: IGHV unmutated fewer than 18; relapsed/refractory 11; treatment-naive roughly 14.

This CDR3 contains 13 residues. Looked up from germline, CDR1 is MNHEY and CDR2 is SVGAGI. The ends were cut back, 4 bases at V and 2 bases at J, with 7 bases in the middle. Genomic DNA (about 2 micrograms) was obtained from cryopreserved PBMCs for construction of TCR beta libraries. Measured with immunoSEQ multiplex PCR; TCRdb has only the in-frame clones, and not every one. Of fewer than 300,000 clones listed, 60% to 80% were seen once; the top ten hold about 5.3%. The starting material was PBMCs, obtained at disease progression, from a patient treated with ibrutinib. V gene TRBV6-5 combines with J gene TRBJ2-3; no firm D call. This TCR came from a human donor with chronic lymphocytic leukemia. The CDR3 DNA sequence: TGTGCCAGCAGTTCCCGCTTCACAGATACGCAGTATTTT. Translation: CASSSRFTDTQYF.